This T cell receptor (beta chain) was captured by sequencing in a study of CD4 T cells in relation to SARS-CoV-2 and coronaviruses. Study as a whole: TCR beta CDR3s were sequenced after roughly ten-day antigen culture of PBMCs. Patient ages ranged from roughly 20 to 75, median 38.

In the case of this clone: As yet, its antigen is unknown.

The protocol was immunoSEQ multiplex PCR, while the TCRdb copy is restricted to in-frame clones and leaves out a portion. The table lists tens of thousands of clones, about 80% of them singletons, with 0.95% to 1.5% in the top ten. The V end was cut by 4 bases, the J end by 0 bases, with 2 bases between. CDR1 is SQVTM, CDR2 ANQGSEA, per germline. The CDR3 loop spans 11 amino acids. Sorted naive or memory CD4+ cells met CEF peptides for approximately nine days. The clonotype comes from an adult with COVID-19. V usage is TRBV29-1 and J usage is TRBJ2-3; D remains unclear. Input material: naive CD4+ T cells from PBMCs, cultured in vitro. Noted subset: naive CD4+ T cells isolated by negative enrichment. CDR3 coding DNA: TGCAGCGTTGCAAGCACAGATACGCAGTATTTT. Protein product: CSVASTDTQYF.